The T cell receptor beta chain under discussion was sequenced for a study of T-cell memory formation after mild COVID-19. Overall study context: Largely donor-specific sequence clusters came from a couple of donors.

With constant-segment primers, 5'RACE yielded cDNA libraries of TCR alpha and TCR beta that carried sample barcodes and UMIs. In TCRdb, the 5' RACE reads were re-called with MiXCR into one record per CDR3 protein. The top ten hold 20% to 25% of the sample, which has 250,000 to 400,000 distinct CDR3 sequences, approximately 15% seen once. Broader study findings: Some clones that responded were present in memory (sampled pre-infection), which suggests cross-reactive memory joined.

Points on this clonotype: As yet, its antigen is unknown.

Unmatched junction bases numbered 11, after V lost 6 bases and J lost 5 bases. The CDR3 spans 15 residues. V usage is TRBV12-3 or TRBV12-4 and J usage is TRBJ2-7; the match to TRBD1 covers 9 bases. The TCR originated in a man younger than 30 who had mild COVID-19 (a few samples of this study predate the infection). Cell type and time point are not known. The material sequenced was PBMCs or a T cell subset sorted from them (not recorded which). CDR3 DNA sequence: TGTGCCAGCAGCACCCCCGGGACAGGGTCCCACGAGCAGTACTTC. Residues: CASSTPGTGSHEQYF.